This TCR beta chain was retrieved from a study of cytomegalovirus exposure and HLA in healthy donors. This clone was seen once. Its specificity is not known. General study findings and limits: Later analysis reportedly placed an Asian-associated ancestry cluster below the roughly 700-donor mean in N-insertions. Across HLA loci, a later analysis found differing TCR association rates, with DRB1 most and HLA-C fewest. The study flagged about 150 TCR beta chains as cytomegalovirus-associated. The likely explanation for a cluster of highly shared sequence variants was sequencing artifact.

CDR3 length equals 15 residues. Trimming took off 1 base at V and 8 bases at J, with 15 bases between the two ends. Germline assignment: CDR1 SGHTA and CDR2 FQGNSA. The PCR had 60 Vbeta and 13 Jbeta primers. Libraries were prepared by immunoSEQ multiplex PCR; TCRdb keeps only in-frame clonotypes and omits some of them. The sample contains around 230,000 clones, about 85% of which appear only once. The gene calls are TRBV7-2 and TRBJ2-1; unclear D gene. The receptor was derived from a girl aged 2 to 10 in good health and CMV-seronegative. Sequencing was done on a sample of PBMCs. DNA of the CDR3: TGTGCCAGCAGCTTAGTGACTGGCCGAAGGCATGAGCAGTTCTTC. Translated, it gives CASSLVTGRRHEQFF.